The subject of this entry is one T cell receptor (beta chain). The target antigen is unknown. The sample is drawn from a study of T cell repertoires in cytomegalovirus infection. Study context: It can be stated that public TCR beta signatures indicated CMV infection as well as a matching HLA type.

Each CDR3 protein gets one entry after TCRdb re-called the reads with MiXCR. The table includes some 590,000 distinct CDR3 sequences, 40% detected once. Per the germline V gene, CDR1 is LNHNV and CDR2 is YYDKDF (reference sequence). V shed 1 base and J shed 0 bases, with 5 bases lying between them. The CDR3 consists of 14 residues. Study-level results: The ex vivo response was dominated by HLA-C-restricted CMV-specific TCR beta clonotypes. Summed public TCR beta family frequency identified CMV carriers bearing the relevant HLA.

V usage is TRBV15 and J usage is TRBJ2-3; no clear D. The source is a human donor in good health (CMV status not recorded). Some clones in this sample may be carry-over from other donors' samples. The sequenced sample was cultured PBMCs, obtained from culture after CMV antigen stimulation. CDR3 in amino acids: CATSRGASTDTQYF. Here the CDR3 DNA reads TGTGCCACCAGCAGAGGGGCTAGCACAGATACGCAGTATTTT.